The entry below describes one T cell receptor (beta chain). Profiled with immunoSEQ multiplex PCR; TCRdb holds only in-frame clones, not every one. The table lists roughly 15,000 clones, approximately 72% of them singletons. The V end lost 5 bases, the J end lost 4 bases, and 21 bases lay between the germline ends. The germline V gene encodes CDR1 MNHEY and CDR2 SMNVEV (reference sequence). CDR3 length: 16 amino acids. The sample comes from a study of T cells after somatic rescue of genetic block. This clonotype was sampled from a boy aged 5 to 17. The J gene is TRBJ2-7, the V gene TRBV27; the D gene is possibly TRBD1 (5 bases). Sequences were obtained from peripheral blood mononuclear cells (PBMCs). The CDR3 spells CASSQADILPPYEQYF. The CDR3 DNA sequence: TGTGCCAGCAGTCAGGCGGACATACTCCCCCCTTACGAGCAGTACTTC.